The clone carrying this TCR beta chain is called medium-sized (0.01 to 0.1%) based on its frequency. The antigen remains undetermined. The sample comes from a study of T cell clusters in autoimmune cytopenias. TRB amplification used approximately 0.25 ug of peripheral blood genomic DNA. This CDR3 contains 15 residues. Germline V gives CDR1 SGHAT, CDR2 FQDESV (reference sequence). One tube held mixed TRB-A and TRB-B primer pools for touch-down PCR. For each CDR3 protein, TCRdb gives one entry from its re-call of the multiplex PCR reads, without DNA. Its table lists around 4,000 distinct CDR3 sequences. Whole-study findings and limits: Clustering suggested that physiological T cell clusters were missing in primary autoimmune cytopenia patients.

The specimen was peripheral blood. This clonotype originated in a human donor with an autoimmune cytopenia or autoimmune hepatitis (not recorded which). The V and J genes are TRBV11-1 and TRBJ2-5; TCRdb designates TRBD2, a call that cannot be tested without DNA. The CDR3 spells CASSLVAGLWETQYF.